The sequence of this T cell receptor (beta chain) was determined in a study of neurological immune-mediated disorders. Overall study findings and caveats: The study found the most TCR clonal expansion in HTLV-1-associated myelopathy and the least in multiple sclerosis, below healthy controls. No CDR3 amino acid sequences were shared by expanded clones across subjects, suggesting private repertoires in all groups.

TCRdb itself ran the 5' RACE reads through MiXCR, one entry per CDR3 protein. The sample includes 50,000 to 60,000 distinct CDR3 sequences, approximately 15% of them seen just once. The germline CDR1 and CDR2 sequences are ENHRY and SYGVKD. There are 16 residues in the CDR3. Points on this clonotype: Its antigen is not identified. One end of the junction varies from germline; a read error may be responsible.

The unsorted libraries originated from 2 million PBMCs that had been stored at -80 C. The clonotype originates from a man aged 55-75 years in good health. The source material was PBMCs. The genes are TRBV10-3 and TRBJ2-3; D is perhaps TRBD1 (5 bases). CDR3 protein: CTISESNRRGTDTQYF. The CDR3 DNA sequence: TGTACCATCAGTGAGTCGAACAGGCGTGGCACAGATACGCAGTATTTT.